This T cell receptor beta chain was identified in a study of T cells after yellow fever vaccination. The germline gives CDR1 SGHAT, CDR2 FQDESV (reference sequence). Trimming took 5 bases from V and 4 from J; bases not matched to a gene: 7. This CDR3 region has 15 residues. In its sample, this clonotype was seen many times. The TCR cDNA carried a universal primer site and UMIs from 5'RACE template switching. TCRdb redid the calling of the 5' RACE reads with MiXCR, one entry per CDR3 protein. This table has 12,000 to 15,000 distinct CDR3 sequences, about 7.1% appearing once. Points from the study as a whole: Almost all vaccine-responding clonotypes were not detected in the sorted memory subsets at the day 0 time point. In post-booster samples, most primary-vaccination clones reappeared (approximately 96% CD4, 88% CD8).

Source: PBMCs, either bulk or a sorted T-cell subset (CD4+, CD8+, memory, or dextramer-sorted; not recorded which), taken on the day of the yellow fever booster vaccination. This TCR derives from a young man who received the YFV17D yellow fever vaccine. The chain carries TRBV11-1 and TRBJ2-1; 8 nucleotides line up with TRBD2. DNA for the CDR3: TGTGCCAGCAGCCTTGTAGCGGGGACTTACAATGAGCAGTTCTTC. It codes for CASSLVAGTYNEQFF. The whole variable domain, filled in from reference TRBV11-1 and TRBJ2-1, reads EAEVAQSPRYKITEKSQAVAFWCDPISGHATLYWYRQILGQGPELLVQFQDESVVDDSQLPKDRFSAERLKGVDSTLKIQPAELGDSAMYLCASSLVAGTYNEQFFGPGTRLTVL.